One and the same sample provided the 16 T cell receptor delta chains below, sequenced in a study of gamma-delta chains in newborns, infants, children. TCRdb redid clone calling on the reads using CATT. The profile shows about 5,400 delta-chain clones, roughly 14% of them singletons. This specimen consisted of blood, obtained at baseline. The source of these receptors is a child who was a newborn, infant or young child, either healthy, febrile or measles-vaccinated (not recorded which).

This clone is labeled medium-sized. The V gene is TRDV1, the J gene TRDJ2, with D perhaps being TRDD2 or TRDD3 (5 bases each). Trimming pared 1 base from V and 0 bases from J, leaving 27 bases between. This CDR3 comprises 22 residues. The germline V gene has CDR1 TSWWSYY and CDR2 QGS. The CDR3 nucleotides read TGTGCTCTTGGGGAACAGGATGCCTACCCGGGGGCCCCAGATGCTTTGACAGCACAACTCTTCTTT. Residues: CALGEQDAYPGAPDALTAQLFF.

This clone was detected a few times. The V and J genes are TRDV1 and TRDJ1, with 11 bases identical to TRDD3. Trimming removed 3 bases from V and 0 bases from J; junction bases left unmatched: 24. Germline lookup yields CDR1 TSWWSYY and CDR2 QGS. The CDR3 contains 23 residues. In DNA, the CDR3 is TGTGCTCTTGGGGATGTTTCCTTCGCTATTGCTTGGGGGATACGCGGTTACACCGATAAACTCATCTTT. Translating it yields CALGDVSFAIAWGIRGYTDKLIF.

This clone was observed a few times. Different DNA sequences within this sample yield the same CDR3. The chain carries TRDV2 and TRDJ1, with TRDD3 identical over 8 bases. The CDR3 is made up of 16 amino acids. V lost 7 bases and J lost 0; bases outside the gene matches: 12. CDR1 is GEAIGNYY, CDR2 EKD, per germline. CDR3 protein: CACDSLGDLDTDKLIF. The CDR3 DNA sequence: TGTGCCTGCGACTCGCTGGGGGACCTTGACACCGATAAACTCATCTTT.

By its share, this clone is medium-sized. A far larger clone lies a single base away; this is likely a read error. This CDR3 is also generated by other DNA sequences in the sample. This chain uses TRDV1 with TRDJ2; 9 bases are a match to TRDD2. The CDR3 is 26 residues long. The V gene's germline CDR1 is TSWWSYY and CDR2 QGS. The V segment lost 0 bases and the J segment 2 bases; nucleotides outside the gene matches: 31. CDR3 nucleotides: TGTGCTCTTGGGGAACTTTCCCCGTCCTTCCTACGTGGTGTGGGGGACCGATACGCCTTGACAGCACAACTCTTCTTT. Protein sequence: CALGELSPSFLRGVGDRYALTAQLFF.

By frequency in the sample, this clone is medium-sized. The chain links TRDV2 to TRDJ3; D ambiguous. This CDR3 has 19 amino acids. Germline V gives CDR1 GEAIGNYY, CDR2 EKD. The germline V and J ends were trimmed by 0 bases and 0 bases, with 14 bases remaining between them. Here the CDR3 reads CACDTTGYSSSWDTRQMFF. CDR3 nucleotides: TGTGCCTGTGACACCACAGGGTACTCCAGCTCCTGGGACACCCGACAGATGTTTTTC.

This clone qualifies as medium-sized. The chain couples TRDV3 to TRDJ1, with a tentative D call TRDD3 (6 bases). CDR3 length: 19 residues. Germline V gene sequence: CDR1 TVYSNPD, CDR2 GDNSRS (reference sequence). Trimming removed 4 bases at V and 8 bases at J, with 38 bases between. CDR3 nucleotide sequence: TGTGCCTCTCACAGATATTCGAGTCTGGGGTCAGCACACCCCCTAAAACTCATCTTT. Translation: CASHRYSSLGSAHPLKLIF.

This clone has only a few counts. In the same sample, other DNA sequences code for this CDR3. This chain connects TRDV1 to TRDJ1; TRDD3 aligns across 13 bases. The CDR3 has 27 amino acids. The V gene's germline CDR1 is TSWWSYY and CDR2 QGS. V was pared by 1 base and J by 0 bases, with 32 bases of the junction left unmatched. The CDR3 loop is CALGEPTRGRAFNVLGDTGLNTDKLIF. In nucleotides, the CDR3 is TGTGCTCTTGGGGAACCTACCCGGGGTCGGGCTTTTAACGTACTGGGGGATACGGGACTAAACACCGATAAACTCATCTTT.

This clone was seen only a few times. A read error likely explains why the TCRdb protein, taken from a much larger clone, differs from this DNA's translation at residue 5; the protein shown is translated from the DNA. V usage is TRDV2 and J usage is TRDJ1; no firm D call. Germline V gives CDR1 GEAIGNYY, CDR2 EKD. V lost 2 bases to trimming and J lost 2 bases, with 23 bases between them. The CDR3 has 18 amino acids. This CDR3 reads CACDMVSLGGIRTDKLIF. The CDR3 coding sequence is TGTGCCTGTGACATGGTAAGCCTAGGCGGAATAAGGACCGATAAACTCATCTTT.

Points on this clone: TCRdb has a much larger clone's protein, which differs at residue 10 from the translation of this DNA, likely because of a read error; what is shown is the protein translated from the DNA. The chain links TRDV1 to TRDJ2; D is perhaps TRDD3 (7 bases). Germline CDR1 TSWWSYY, CDR2 QGS. This CDR3 region has 26 residues. With 0 bases removed from V and 0 bases from J, the gap between germline ends came to 38 bases. The CDR3 bases are TGTGCTCTTGGGGAACTTTCCCCGTCCCTCCTACGTGGTGTGGGGGACCGATACGCTTTGACAGCACAACTCTTCTTT. Translated: CALGELSPSLLRGVGDRYALTAQLFF.

Remarks on this clone: Since a much larger clone is just one base distant, this may be a read error. The V call is TRDV2, the J call TRDJ2; 13 nucleotides match TRDD3. This CDR3 comprises 27 residues. V lost 0 bases and J lost 0; bases outside the gene matches: 30. Germline V gives CDR1 GEAIGNYY, CDR2 EKD. The CDR3 sequence is CACDTLPISYDPFTGGYANTLTAQLFF. The DNA for the CDR3 is TGTGCCTGTGACACCCTACCAATTTCCTACGATCCCTTTACTGGGGGATACGCAAACACTTTGACAGCACAACTCTTCTTT.

A remark on this clone: Only one base separates this from a far larger clonotype, so it likely reflects a read error. The genes are TRDV1 and TRDJ1, with TRDD3 matching 12 bases. Germline V gene data show CDR1 as TSWWSYY and CDR2 as QGS. Trimming removed 0 bases from V and 0 bases from J; junction bases left unmatched: 11. This CDR3 is built from 20 residues. The CDR3 here is CALGELYGLGDTRYTDKLIF. Written as DNA, the CDR3 is TGTGCTCTTGGGGAACTATATGGGCTGGGGGATACGAGGTACACCGATAAACTCATCTTT.

This clone occurred a few times. A read error may be the cause here, since a much bigger clone is one base away. This CDR3 is also generated by other DNA sequences in the sample. This chain joins TRDV2 and TRDJ1, with D perhaps TRDD3 (5 bases). This CDR3 spans 21 amino acids. Germline V gene sequence: CDR1 GEAIGNYY, CDR2 EKD. The V gene lost 0 bases and the J gene lost 0 bases, with 28 bases spanning the gap. Here the CDR3 reads CACDTVLYWGKEGKYTDKLIF. The CDR3 region has the DNA TGTGCCTGTGACACCGTCCTGTATTGGGGAAAAGAGGGAAAGTACACCGATAAACTCATCTTT.

About this clone: One base away lies a much larger clone, so this may be a sequencing read error. V usage is TRDV1 and J usage is TRDJ1; 9 nucleotides align to TRDD3. Looked up from germline, CDR1 is TSWWSYY and CDR2 is QGS. CDR3 length equals 23 residues. Losses at the gene ends were 0 bases for V and 3 bases for J; bases not matched to a gene: 26. CDR3 nucleotides: TGTGCTCTTGGGGAACTGGTATGGGGATCCTACCCACGCCCCTGGGGGATCTCCGATAAACTCATCTTT. Its translation is CALGELVWGSYPRPWGISDKLIF.

This clone is categorized as medium-sized. J is TRDJ2 and V is TRDV1, with 9 bases fitting TRDD2. The CDR3 extends over 20 amino acids. Germline-derived CDR1 and CDR2 are TSWWSYY and QGS. J was trimmed by 4 bases and V by 2 bases; bases with no gene match: 17. The CDR3 sequence: CALGEVGRPSYWGPTAQLFF. In DNA form, the CDR3 reads TGTGCTCTTGGGGAAGTCGGAAGGCCTTCCTACTGGGGACCGACAGCACAACTCTTCTTT.

This clone was seen a handful of times. V is TRDV2 and J is TRDJ1, with 8 bases that match TRDD3. Per the germline V gene, CDR1 is GEAIGNYY and CDR2 is EKD. The CDR3 runs 19 residues. V trimming: 0 bases; J trimming: 4 bases; junction bases outside the gene matches: 18. This CDR3 is CACDTVGSGDTRRDDKLIF. The DNA of the CDR3 is TGTGCCTGTGACACCGTGGGATCCGGGGATACAAGGAGGGACGATAAACTCATCTTT.

This clone appeared a few times. The chain has TRDV1 and TRDJ3; D gene unclear. CDR3 length: 17 residues. Trimming pared 3 bases from V and 0 bases from J, leaving 9 bases between. CDR1 is TSWWSYY and CDR2 is QGS in the germline V gene. CDR3 nucleotide sequence: TGTGCTCTTGGGGATTTCTGGAGCTCCTGGGACACCCGACAGATGTTTTTC. It is translated as CALGDFWSSWDTRQMFF.